These 18 T cell receptor beta chains originate from one sample sequenced in a study of Tregs in tolerant kidney transplant recipients. Clones were sequenced by immunoSEQ multiplex PCR, and TCRdb holds only the in-frame ones, with some missing. The table includes tens of thousands of clones, approximately 90% detected once. This material consisted of Tregs from blood, taken before the transplant. All receptors derive from a human donor who received a combined kidney and bone marrow transplant.

The chain uses TRBV11-3 and TRBJ1-2; 9 positions match TRBD1. There are 14 residues in the CDR3. The junction had 10 bases not matched to a gene; V was cut back by 6 bases and J by 8 bases. CDR1 is SGHNT, CDR2 YENEEA, per germline. CDR3 sequence: CASRIKQGARGYTF. The CDR3 nucleotides read TGTGCCAGCAGGATAAAACAGGGGGCGCGGGGCTACACCTTC.

The rearrangement links TRBV7-9 to TRBJ2-7; 10 bases fit TRBD2. The CDR3 spans 15 residues. V lost 1 base, J lost 5 bases, and 5 bases stayed unmatched. CDR1 and CDR2 from the germline V gene are SEHNR and FQNEAQ (reference sequence). For the CDR3, the DNA is TGTGCCAGCAGCTTAGGCCTAGCGGGAGATGACGAGCAGTACTTC. Its protein product is CASSLGLAGDDEQYF.

This clone was counted once. This rearrangement joins TRBV11-2 to TRBJ2-7; TRBD1 is a possible D gene (6 bases). CDR1 is SGHAT and CDR2 is FQNNGV in the germline V gene. Trimming removed 4 bases at V and 2 bases at J, with 15 bases between. There are 15 residues in the CDR3. CDR3 in amino acids: CASSSVRDKTYEQYF. The DNA of the CDR3 is TGTGCCAGCAGCTCAGTCCGGGACAAAACCTACGAGCAGTACTTC.

The rearrangement uses TRBV7-9 and TRBJ2-1; D may be TRBD2 (7 bases). The CDR3 has 18 amino acids. V was clipped by 7 bases and J by 0 bases, with 22 bases between them. Germline V lookup: CDR1 SEHNR, CDR2 FQNEAQ (reference sequence). DNA for the CDR3: TGTGCCAGCACCAGACGGGAAGGGGGACTAAGCTCCTACAATGAGCAGTTCTTC. Its protein product is CASTRREGGLSSYNEQFF.

The chain has TRBV2 and TRBJ1-1; D may be TRBD1 (6 bases). CDR1 is SNHLY, CDR2 FYNNEI, per germline. The CDR3 has 17 residues. The V and J ends lost 2 bases and 4 bases respectively, with 20 bases between them. The CDR3 loop reads CASSESRGSTMATEAFF. The CDR3 bases are TGTGCCAGCAGTGAATCAAGGGGGTCGACGATGGCCACTGAAGCTTTCTTT.

This chain uses TRBV6-5 with TRBJ1-1; TRBD1 is a possible D gene (6 bases). From germline, CDR1 is MNHEY and CDR2 SVGAGI. Trimming left V 7 bases short and J 4 bases short, with 16 bases between. The CDR3 sequence is 14 residues long. The CDR3 DNA sequence: TGTGCCAGCATTCGACGGGGGGCCGGCACTGAAGCTTTCTTT. It encodes CASIRRGAGTEAFF.

The chain uses TRBV9 and TRBJ2-7, with a tentative D call TRBD1 (6 bases). Trimming stripped 3 bases from V and 1 base from J, with 17 bases between. CDR1 and CDR2 (germline): SGDLS, YYNGEE. The CDR3 loop spans 16 amino acids. The CDR3 is CASSAASRRGSYEQYF. The CDR3 DNA follows: TGTGCCAGCAGCGCCGCCTCTCGAAGGGGGTCCTACGAGCAGTACTTC.

This chain links TRBV4-3 with TRBJ2-1; TRBD1 matches 9 bases. The V segment lost 0 bases and the J segment 8 bases; nucleotides outside the gene matches: 11. CDR3 length equals 17 residues. The germline CDR1 and CDR2 sequences are LGHNA and YSLEER. CDR3 loop: CASSQDRRGTGSHEQFF. Here the CDR3 DNA reads TGCGCCAGCAGCCAAGATCGACGGGGGACAGGGTCACATGAGCAGTTCTTC.

V and J are TRBV18 and TRBJ1-5, with a possible D match to TRBD1 (6 bases). Deletions cut 0 bases from V and 5 bases from J, with 14 bases between. The CDR3 is made up of 16 amino acids. CDR1 KGHSH and CDR2 LQKENI come from the germline V gene. The CDR3 coding sequence is TGTGCCAGCTCACCACCTAACAGGGTAGGGCATCAGCCCCAGCATTTT. It translates to CASSPPNRVGHQPQHF.

The chain combines TRBV5-6 with TRBJ2-1; perhaps TRBD2 as D (5 bases). The CDR3 has 14 residues. Germline V gives CDR1 SGHDT, CDR2 YYEEEE. Trimming stripped 4 bases from V and 6 bases from J, with 14 bases between. CDR3 DNA: TGTGCCAGCAGCCCGGACTCCGCGGGCAATGAGCAGTTCTTC. Its protein is CASSPDSAGNEQFF.

This clone was seen more than once but under ten times. The J gene is TRBJ2-5, the V gene TRBV27; perhaps TRBD2 as D (5 bases). V lost 2 bases and J lost 5, with 9 bases in between. In germline, CDR1 is MNHEY, CDR2 SMNVEV (reference sequence). The CDR3 consists of 13 residues. The CDR3 protein is CASSLRTGETQYF. As DNA, the CDR3 is TGTGCCAGCAGTTTAAGGACGGGGGAGACCCAGTACTTC.

The chain uses TRBV11-1 and TRBJ1-4, with 7 bases that match TRBD1. CDR3 length: 15 amino acids. The germline V gene has CDR1 SGHAT and CDR2 FQDESV (reference sequence). V shed 4 bases, J shed 4 bases, and the junction held 6 bases outside the gene matches. CDR3 nucleotides: TGTGCCAGCAGCTACCTCCGGGACAGTAATGAAAAACTGTTTTTT. Its translation: CASSYLRDSNEKLFF.

V is TRBV18 and J is TRBJ1-2; D not resolved. This CDR3 is 15 amino acids long. Germline assignment: CDR1 KGHSH and CDR2 LQKENI. The V end lost 3 bases, the J end lost 1 base, and 12 bases lay between the germline ends. The CDR3 region has the DNA TGTGCCAGCTCACCTACTTCTGGCTTTAACTATGGCTACACCTTC. Translated, it gives CASSPTSGFNYGYTF.

This rearrangement joins TRBV14 to TRBJ2-7, with D tentatively TRBD2 (6 bases). Germline V lookup: CDR1 SGHDN, CDR2 FVKESK. Deletions cut 1 base from V and 6 bases from J, with 16 bases between. There are 15 residues in the CDR3. This CDR3 is CASSQANGRTSEQYF. CDR3 DNA: TGTGCCAGCAGCCAAGCTAACGGGAGAACAAGCGAGCAGTACTTC. Full variable domain (remainder filled in from reference TRBV14 and TRBJ2-7): EAGVTQFPSHSVIEKGQTVTLRCDPISGHDNLYWYRRVMGKEIKFLLHFVKESKQDESGMPNNRFLAERTGGTYSTLKVQPAELEDSGVYFCASSQANGRTSEQYFGPGTRLTVT.

J is TRBJ1-2 and V is TRBV19; no clear D gene. Looked up from germline, CDR1 is LNHDA and CDR2 is SQIVND (reference sequence). This CDR3 spans 14 amino acids. V dropped 3 bases and J dropped 2 bases, with 10 bases sitting between them. CDR3 coding DNA: TGTGCCAGTAGTATGGGCAGGCTGAACTATGGCTACACCTTC. Protein: CASSMGRLNYGYTF.

The chain carries TRBV29-1 and TRBJ1-4; a weak D match, TRBD1 (5 bases). V was cut by 4 bases and J by 9 bases, with 12 bases left in between. Germline V gives CDR1 SQVTM, CDR2 ANQGSEA. CDR3 length: 12 amino acids. The CDR3 region is CSVVSQGKKLFF. The CDR3 DNA reads as TGCAGCGTTGTCAGCCAGGGAAAAAAACTGTTTTTT.

The chain uses TRBV30 and TRBJ1-1, with 8 positions matching TRBD1. V lost 5 bases, J lost 1 base, and 3 bases stayed unmatched. In germline, CDR1 is GTSNPN, CDR2 SVGIG (reference sequence). The CDR3 covers 13 residues. CDR3 DNA sequence: TGTGCCTGGGGGGGACAGGCGAACACTGAAGCTTTCTTT. It translates to CAWGGQANTEAFF.

This sequence joins TRBV6-1 and TRBJ2-7; 8 bases match TRBD1. Germline loops: CDR1 MNHNS, CDR2 SASEGT. Trimming at V came to 5 bases and at J to 2 bases, leaving 8 bases not matched to a gene. The CDR3 contains 15 residues. CDR3: CASSWTGTGPYEQYF. CDR3 bases: TGTGCCAGCAGTTGGACCGGGACAGGACCCTACGAGCAGTACTTC.